One and the same sample provided the 6 T cell receptor beta chains below, sequenced in a study of blood T cell repertoires in COVID-19. The table came from immunoSEQ multiplex PCR; TCRdb's copy has only in-frame clones and leaves some out. The repertoire holds 95,000 to 150,000 clones, about 80% seen once, with about 40% in the top ten. The sample taken for sequencing was peripheral blood. The source is a man aged 40-55 years with active or convalescent COVID-19.

V usage is TRBV6-1 and J usage is TRBJ2-3, with TRBD1 as a possible D gene (5 bases). Deletions cut 2 bases from V and 0 bases from J, with 12 bases between. Germline CDR1 reads MNHNS; CDR2 reads SASEGT. The CDR3 consists of 16 residues. In DNA, the CDR3 is TGTGCCAGCAGTGAAATGGTCAGGGTGAGCACAGATACGCAGTATTTT. Amino acids: CASSEMVRVSTDTQYF.

The gene calls are TRBV6-5 and TRBJ1-6, with no clear D. V dropped 4 bases and J dropped 1 base, with 11 bases sitting between them. CDR3 length: 16 residues. The germline V gene has CDR1 MNHEY and CDR2 SVGAGI. This chain's CDR3 is CASSSLGASYNSPLHF. CDR3 nucleotide sequence: TGTGCCAGCAGTTCCCTTGGAGCGTCCTATAATTCACCCCTCCACTTT.

This clone showed up just a few times. The V and J genes are TRBV5-4 and TRBJ2-5, with TRBD2 matching over 12 bases. V trimming: 4 bases; J trimming: 2 bases; junction bases outside the gene matches: 12. CDR1 SGHNT and CDR2 YYREEE come from the germline V gene (reference sequence). This CDR3 comprises 18 residues. CDR3 in amino acids: CASSPYMTSGGAQETQYF. Here the CDR3 DNA reads TGTGCCAGCAGCCCCTATATGACTAGCGGGGGAGCTCAAGAGACCCAGTACTTC. The full variable domain, rest sourced from reference TRBV5-4 and TRBJ2-5, is ETGVTQSPTHLIKTRGQQVTLRCSSQSGHNTVSWYQQALGQGPQFIFQYYREEENGRGNFPPRFSGLQFPNYSSELNVNALELDDSALYLCASSPYMTSGGAQETQYFGPGTRLLVL.

On this clone itself: Other DNA variants within this sample encode the same CDR3. The rearrangement links TRBV12-5 to TRBJ1-2; D unclear. V shed 6 bases and J shed 0 bases, with 5 bases lying between them. This CDR3 is built from 12 residues. Germline CDR1 reads LGHNT; CDR2 reads FRNRAP. The CDR3 DNA is TGTGCTAGTGGGCACTCTAACTATGGCTACACCTTC. This sequence encodes CASGHSNYGYTF.

A word on this clone: Different DNA sequences within this sample yield the same CDR3. The chain is built from TRBV4-1 and TRBJ1-5; 7 bases agree with TRBD1. V lost 4 bases, J lost 4 bases, and 4 bases stayed unmatched. The CDR3 runs to 14 residues. Germline CDR1 and CDR2: MGHRA and YSYEKL. CDR3 sequence reads: CASSPDRANQPQHF. CDR3 bases: TGCGCCAGCAGCCCCGACAGGGCGAATCAGCCCCAGCATTTT.

The chain couples TRBV5-1 to TRBJ2-1, with TRBD2 identical over 8 bases. The CDR3 loop spans 16 amino acids. V shed 4 bases and J 2 bases; nucleotides not matched to a gene: 8. Germline V gene data show CDR1 as SGHRS and CDR2 as YFSETQ. In nucleotides, the CDR3 is TGCGCCAGCAGCGTATGGGGAGCGGGAGCCTACAATGAGCAGTTCTTC. Protein: CASSVWGAGAYNEQFF.